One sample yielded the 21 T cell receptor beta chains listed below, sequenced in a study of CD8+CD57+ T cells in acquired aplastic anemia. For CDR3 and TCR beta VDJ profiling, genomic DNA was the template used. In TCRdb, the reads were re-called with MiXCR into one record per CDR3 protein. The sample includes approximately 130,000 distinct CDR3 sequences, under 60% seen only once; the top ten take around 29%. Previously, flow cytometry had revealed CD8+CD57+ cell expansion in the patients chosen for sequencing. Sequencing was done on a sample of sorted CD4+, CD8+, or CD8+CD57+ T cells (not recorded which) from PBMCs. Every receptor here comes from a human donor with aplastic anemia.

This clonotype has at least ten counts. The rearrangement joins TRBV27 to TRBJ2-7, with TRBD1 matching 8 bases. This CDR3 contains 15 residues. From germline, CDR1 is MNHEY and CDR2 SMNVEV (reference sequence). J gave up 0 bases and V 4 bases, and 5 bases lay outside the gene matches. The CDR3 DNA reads TGTGCCAGCAGTTCCCGACAGGGGAGCTCCTACGAGCAGTACTTC. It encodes CASSSRQGSSYEQYF.

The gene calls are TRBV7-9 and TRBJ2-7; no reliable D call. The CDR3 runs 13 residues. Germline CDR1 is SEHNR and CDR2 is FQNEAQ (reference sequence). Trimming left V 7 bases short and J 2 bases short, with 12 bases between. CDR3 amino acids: CASNKGDTYEQYF. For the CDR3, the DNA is TGTGCCAGCAACAAAGGAGATACCTACGAGCAGTACTTC.

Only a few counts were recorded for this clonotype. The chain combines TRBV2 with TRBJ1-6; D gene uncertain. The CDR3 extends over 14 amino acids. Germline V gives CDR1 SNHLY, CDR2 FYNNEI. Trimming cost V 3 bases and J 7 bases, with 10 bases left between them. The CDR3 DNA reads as TGTGCCAGCAGTGACAGGCCAGACAATTCACCCCTCCACTTT. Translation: CASSDRPDNSPLHF.

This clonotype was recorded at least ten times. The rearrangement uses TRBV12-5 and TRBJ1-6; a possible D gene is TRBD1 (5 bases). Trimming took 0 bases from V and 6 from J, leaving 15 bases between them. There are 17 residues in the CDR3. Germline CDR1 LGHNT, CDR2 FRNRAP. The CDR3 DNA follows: TGTGCTAGTGGTTTGGTCCCGGGGCCGAGCCCTAATTCACCCCTCCACTTT. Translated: CASGLVPGPSPNSPLHF.

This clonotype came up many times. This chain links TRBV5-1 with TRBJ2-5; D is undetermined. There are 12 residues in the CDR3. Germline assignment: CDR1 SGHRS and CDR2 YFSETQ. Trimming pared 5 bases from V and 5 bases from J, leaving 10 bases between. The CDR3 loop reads CASSIQRETQYF. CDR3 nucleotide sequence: TGCGCCAGCAGTATACAACGGGAGACCCAGTACTTC. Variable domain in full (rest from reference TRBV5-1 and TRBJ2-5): KAGVTQTPRYLIKTRGQQVTLSCSPISGHRSVSWYQQTPGQGLQFLFEYFSETQRNKGNFPGRFSGRQFSNSRSEMNVSTLELGDSALYLCASSIQRETQYFGPGTRLLVL.

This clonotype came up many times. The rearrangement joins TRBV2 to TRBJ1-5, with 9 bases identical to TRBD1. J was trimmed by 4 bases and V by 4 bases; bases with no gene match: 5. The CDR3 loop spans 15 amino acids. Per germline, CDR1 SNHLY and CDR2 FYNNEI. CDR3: CASSVKDRGNQPQHF. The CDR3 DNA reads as TGTGCCAGCAGTGTAAAGGACAGGGGAAATCAGCCCCAGCATTTT.

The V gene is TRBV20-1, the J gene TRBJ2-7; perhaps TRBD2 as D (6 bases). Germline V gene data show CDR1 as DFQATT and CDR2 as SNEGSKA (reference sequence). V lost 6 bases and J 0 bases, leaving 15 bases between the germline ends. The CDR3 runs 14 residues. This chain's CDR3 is CSATRRASSYEQYF. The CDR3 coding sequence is TGCAGTGCGACGCGGAGGGCGAGCTCCTACGAGCAGTACTTC.

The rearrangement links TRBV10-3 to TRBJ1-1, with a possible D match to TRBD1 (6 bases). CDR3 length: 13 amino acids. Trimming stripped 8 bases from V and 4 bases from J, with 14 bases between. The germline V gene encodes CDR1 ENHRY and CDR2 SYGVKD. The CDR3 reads CAILGGPGTEAFF. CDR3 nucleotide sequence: TGTGCCATCCTAGGGGGGCCCGGCACTGAAGCTTTCTTT.

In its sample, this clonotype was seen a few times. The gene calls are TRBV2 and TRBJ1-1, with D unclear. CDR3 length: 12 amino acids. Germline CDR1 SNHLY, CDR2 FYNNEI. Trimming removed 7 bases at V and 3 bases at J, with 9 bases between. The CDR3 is CASKAEYTEAFF. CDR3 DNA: TGTGCCAGCAAAGCGGAGTACACTGAAGCTTTCTTT.

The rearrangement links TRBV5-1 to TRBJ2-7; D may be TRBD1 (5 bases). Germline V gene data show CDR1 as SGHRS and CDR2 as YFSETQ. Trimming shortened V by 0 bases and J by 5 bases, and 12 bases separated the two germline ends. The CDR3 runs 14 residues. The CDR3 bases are TGCGCCAGCAGCTTGGGTAGGCAGGGTGACGAGCAGTACTTC. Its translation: CASSLGRQGDEQYF.

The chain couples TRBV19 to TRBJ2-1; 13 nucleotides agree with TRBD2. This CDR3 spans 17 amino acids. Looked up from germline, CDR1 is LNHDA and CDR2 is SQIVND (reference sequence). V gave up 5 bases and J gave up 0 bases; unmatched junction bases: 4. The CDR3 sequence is CASSLGTSGISYNEQFF. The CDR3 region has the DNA TGTGCCAGTAGTCTGGGGACTAGCGGGATCTCCTACAATGAGCAGTTCTTC. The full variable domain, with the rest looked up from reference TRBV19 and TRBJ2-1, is DGGITQSPKYLFRKEGQNVTLSCEQNLNHDAMYWYRQDPGQGLRLIYYSQIVNDFQKGDIAEGYSVSREKKESFPLTVTSAQKNPTAFYLCASSLGTSGISYNEQFFGPGTRLTVL.

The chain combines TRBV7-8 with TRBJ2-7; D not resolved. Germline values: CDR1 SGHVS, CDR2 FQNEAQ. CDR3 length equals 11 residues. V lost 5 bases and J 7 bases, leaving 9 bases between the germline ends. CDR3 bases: TGTGCCAGCAGCCTAATGGGGGAGCAGTACTTC. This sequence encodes CASSLMGEQYF.

The chain's CDR3 is CASSPNTATNEKLFF. The CDR3 DNA reads TGCGCCAGCAGCCCGAATACGGCAACTAATGAAAAACTGTTTTTT. This rearrangement joins TRBV5-1 to TRBJ1-4, with D unresolved. V lost 4 bases and J lost 0, with 10 bases in between. CDR3 length: 15 residues. CDR1 is SGHRS, CDR2 YFSETQ, per germline.

CDR3 DNA sequence: TGTGCCAGCAGCCCTCTAGCGGGAGGAAAATATCGGGAGCAGTACTTC. It is translated as CASSPLAGGKYREQYF. This chain links TRBV11-2 with TRBJ2-7; 11 positions agree with TRBD2. V lost 5 bases and J lost 7; bases outside the gene matches: 13. Germline V CDR1 and CDR2: SGHAT, FQNNGV. The CDR3 extends over 16 amino acids.

The CDR3 region has the DNA TGTGCCAGCAGCGTTAGCGGGGGGGCTGATACGCAGTATTTT. This codes for CASSVSGGADTQYF. V gene TRBV9 combines with J gene TRBJ2-3; TRBD2 matches at 11 bases. The ends lost 2 bases at V and 6 bases at J; junction bases unmatched: 2. Per germline, CDR1 SGDLS and CDR2 YYNGEE. This CDR3 is 14 amino acids long. Variable domain in full (rest from reference TRBV9 and TRBJ2-3): DSGVTQTPKHLITATGQRVTLRCSPRSGDLSVYWYQQSLDQGLQFLIQYYNGEERAKGNILERFSAQQFPDLHSELNLSSLELGDSALYFCASSVSGGADTQYFGPGTRLTVL.

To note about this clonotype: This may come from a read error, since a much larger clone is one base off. The CDR3 DNA reads TGTGCCAACAACACGGGGGTTTGGGAGCCCCAGCATTTT. It yields the protein CANNTGVWEPQHF. V is TRBV19 and J is TRBJ1-5; D is perhaps TRBD1 (5 bases). Trimming removed 10 bases at V and 8 bases at J, with 18 bases between. Germline values: CDR1 LNHDA, CDR2 SQIVND (reference sequence). The CDR3 is made up of 13 amino acids.

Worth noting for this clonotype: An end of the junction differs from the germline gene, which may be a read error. The CDR3 sequence: CASSPTRQTQETQYF. The CDR3 nucleotides are TGTGCCAGCAGTCCGACTCGACAGACTCAAGAGACCCAGTACTTC. This rearrangement joins TRBV24-1 to TRBJ2-5, with a possible D match to TRBD1 (5 bases). This CDR3 is built from 15 residues. CDR1 and CDR2 from the germline V gene are KGHDR and SFDVKD.

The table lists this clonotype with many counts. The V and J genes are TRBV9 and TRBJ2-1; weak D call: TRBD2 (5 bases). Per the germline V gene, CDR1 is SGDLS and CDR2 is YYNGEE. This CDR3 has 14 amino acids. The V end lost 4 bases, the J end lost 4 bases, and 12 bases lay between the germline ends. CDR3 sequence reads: CASSKNRGYNEQFF. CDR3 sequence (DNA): TGTGCCAGCAGCAAGAACCGGGGTTACAATGAGCAGTTCTTC.

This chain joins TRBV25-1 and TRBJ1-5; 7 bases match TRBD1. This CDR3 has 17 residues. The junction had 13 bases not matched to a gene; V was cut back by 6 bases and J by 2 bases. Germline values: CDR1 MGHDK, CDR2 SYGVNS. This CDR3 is CASSHKPGQGGNQPQHF. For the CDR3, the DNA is TGTGCCAGCAGCCACAAACCGGGGCAGGGGGGCAATCAGCCCCAGCATTTT. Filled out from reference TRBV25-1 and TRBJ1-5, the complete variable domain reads EADIYQTPRYLVIGTGKKITLECSQTMGHDKMYWYQQDPGMELHLIHYSYGVNSTEKGDLSSESTVSRIRTEHFPLTLESARPSHTSQYLCASSHKPGQGGNQPQHFGDGTRLSIL.

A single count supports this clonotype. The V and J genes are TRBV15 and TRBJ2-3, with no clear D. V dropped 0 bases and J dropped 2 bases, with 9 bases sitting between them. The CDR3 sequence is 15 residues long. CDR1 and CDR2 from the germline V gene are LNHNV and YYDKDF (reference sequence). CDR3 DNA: TGTGCCACCAGCAGAGATCGGGTTCACACAGATACGCAGTATTTT. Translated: CATSRDRVHTDTQYF.

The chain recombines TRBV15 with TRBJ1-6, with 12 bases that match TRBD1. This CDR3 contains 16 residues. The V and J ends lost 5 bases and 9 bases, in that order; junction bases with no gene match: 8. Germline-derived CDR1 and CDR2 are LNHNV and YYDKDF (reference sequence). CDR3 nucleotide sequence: TGTGCCACCAGCGGCCCCGGGACAGGGGGCAGTTCACCCCTCCACTTT. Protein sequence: CATSGPGTGGSSPLHF. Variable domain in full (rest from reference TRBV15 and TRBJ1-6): DAMVIQNPRYQVTQFGKPVTLSCSQTLNHNVMYWYQQKSSQAPKLLFHYYDKDFNNEADTPDNFQSRRPNTSFCFLDIRSPGLGDTAMYLCATSGPGTGGSSPLHFGNGTRLTVT.